The 6 T cell receptor beta chains reported below all come from one sample, sequenced in a study of T-cell reconstitution after alpha-beta-depleted transplantation in children. The library targeted TCRbeta and was prepared with unique molecular identifiers. TCRdb re-called the PCR reads through MiXCR, storing one row per CDR3 protein. The sample records 210,000 or so distinct CDR3 sequences, about 9.2% being singletons. This material consisted of PBMCs from the stem cell graft donor, taken from the stem cell graft. The source of these receptors is a human donor who donated a stem cell graft to a child with acute lymphoblastic leukemia.

The sample holds many counts of this clonotype. The chain couples TRBV5-1 to TRBJ1-1, with TRBD1 matching over 8 bases. The CDR3 is 15 residues long. Losses at the gene ends were 4 bases for V and 3 bases for J; bases not matched to a gene: 8. The germline CDR1 and CDR2 sequences are SGHRS and YFSETQ. CDR3 sequence: CASSATGGADTEAFF. Written as DNA, the CDR3 is TGCGCCAGCAGCGCAACAGGGGGTGCTGACACTGAAGCTTTCTTT.

This clonotype was observed a few times. The chain couples TRBV11-2 to TRBJ1-5; D gene ambiguous. Germline CDR1 and CDR2: SGHAT and FQNNGV. This CDR3 contains 14 residues. V dropped 5 bases and J dropped 5 bases, with 13 bases sitting between them. CDR3: CASSQTTWDQPQHF. In nucleotides, the CDR3 is TGTGCCAGCAGCCAGACCACATGGGATCAGCCCCAGCATTTT.

The chain couples TRBV4-3 to TRBJ1-6; D is perhaps TRBD1 (6 bases). V lost 0 bases and J lost 10, with 25 bases in between. CDR1 LGHNA and CDR2 YSLEER come from the germline V gene. This CDR3 is built from 19 residues. The CDR3 region is CASSQDPYRPGQLGSPLHF. In nucleotides, the CDR3 is TGCGCCAGCAGCCAAGACCCGTATCGCCCGGGACAACTGGGCTCACCCCTCCACTTT.

The rearrangement links TRBV3-1 to TRBJ2-2, with D possibly being TRBD1 (6 bases). CDR1 is LGHDT, CDR2 YNNKEL, per germline (reference sequence). The CDR3 has 17 amino acids. The ends were cut back, 0 bases at V and 6 bases at J, with 17 bases in the middle. CDR3 DNA sequence: TGTGCCAGCAGCCAAGAACTCGTGGGGGCCCGGGCCGGGGAGCTGTTTTTT. Translated: CASSQELVGARAGELFF.

This clonotype was picked up a small number of times. The chain joins TRBV11-2 to TRBJ1-2; TRBD1 matches at 8 bases. This CDR3 is built from 17 residues. V shed 6 bases and J 3 bases; nucleotides not matched to a gene: 15. The germline CDR1 and CDR2 sequences are SGHAT and FQNNGV. CDR3 protein: CASREIFTGGRHYGYTF. The DNA for the CDR3 is TGTGCCAGCAGGGAAATTTTCACAGGGGGTCGTCACTATGGCTACACCTTC.

The rearrangement links TRBV5-1 to TRBJ2-1; 11 positions match TRBD2. Germline loops: CDR1 SGHRS, CDR2 YFSETQ. This CDR3 is built from 16 residues. V trimming: 4 bases; J trimming: 3 bases; junction bases outside the gene matches: 6. CDR3 amino acids: CASSLQGTSGYNEQFF. The DNA for the CDR3 is TGCGCCAGCAGCCTACAGGGGACTAGCGGCTACAATGAGCAGTTCTTC.